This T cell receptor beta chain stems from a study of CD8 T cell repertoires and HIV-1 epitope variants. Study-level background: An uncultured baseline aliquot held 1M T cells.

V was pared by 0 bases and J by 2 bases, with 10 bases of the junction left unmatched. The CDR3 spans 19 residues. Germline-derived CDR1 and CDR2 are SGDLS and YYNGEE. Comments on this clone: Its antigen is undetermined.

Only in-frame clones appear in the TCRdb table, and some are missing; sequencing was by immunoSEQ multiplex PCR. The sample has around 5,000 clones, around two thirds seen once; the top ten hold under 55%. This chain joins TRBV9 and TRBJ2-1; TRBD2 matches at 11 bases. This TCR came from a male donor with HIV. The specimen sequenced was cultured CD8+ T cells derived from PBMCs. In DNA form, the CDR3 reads TGTGCCAGCAGCGTAGATAGCGGGAGGGCCTCTAGGACCTACAATGAGCAGTTCTTC. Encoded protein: CASSVDSGRASRTYNEQFF.